This record covers a single T cell receptor (beta chain). The CDR3 sequence is 13 residues long. Germline assignment: CDR1 PRHDT and CDR2 FYEKMQ (reference sequence). With 6 bases clipped from V and 8 bases from J, the junction kept 8 bases outside the gene matches. The record originates from a study of blood T cell repertoires in COVID-19. Profiling relied on immunoSEQ multiplex PCR, and the TCRdb table lists in-frame clones only, not all of them. This table holds around 150,000 clones, about four fifths found once. The chain carries TRBV13 and TRBJ1-2; 8 positions agree with TRBD1. This receptor was obtained from a human donor in a cohort sampled during active COVID-19. Source material: peripheral blood. DNA of the CDR3: TGTGCCAGCAGGCTTAGCAGGGGGCTCGGCTACACCTTC. It encodes CASRLSRGLGYTF.